Listed here are 12 T cell receptor beta chains from one sample, sequenced in a study of cytomegalovirus exposure and HLA in healthy donors. TCRdb keeps only in-frame clones here, not all; method: immunoSEQ multiplex PCR. The sample includes a few hundred thousand clones, around 90% seen only once; the top ten take less than 0.4%. The specimen sequenced was PBMCs. All receptors derive from a young woman in good health and CMV-seronegative.

The CDR3, as DNA: TGTGCCAGCAGCTTAGAGGCAGGGGAGACCTACGAGCAGTACTTC. Translation gives CASSLEAGETYEQYF. The chain employs TRBV7-6 and TRBJ2-7; perhaps TRBD1 as D (6 bases). The CDR3 is 15 amino acids. The germline V gene encodes CDR1 SGHVS and CDR2 FNYEAQ. Trimming took off 1 base at V and 2 bases at J, with 12 bases between the two ends.

The chain carries TRBV27 and TRBJ2-2; 8 bases align to TRBD2. Germline trimming cut 7 bases from V and 4 bases from J; bases unmatched to any gene: 11. CDR3 length equals 16 residues. From germline, CDR1 is MNHEY and CDR2 SMNVEV (reference sequence). CDR3 residues: CASTPASGGPTGELFF. DNA for the CDR3: TGTGCCAGCACCCCGGCGAGCGGGGGACCCACCGGGGAGCTGTTTTTT.

The V and J genes are TRBV5-4 and TRBJ1-1; D unclear. Germline loops: CDR1 SGHNT, CDR2 YYREEE (reference sequence). The CDR3 has 14 amino acids. V was cut by 0 bases and J by 0 bases, with 6 bases left in between. In nucleotides, the CDR3 is TGTGCCAGCAGCTTGGGGGCCCTGAACACTGAAGCTTTCTTT. Translated, it gives CASSLGALNTEAFF.

The chain combines TRBV5-1 with TRBJ1-1; D gene uncertain. V was shortened by 0 bases and J by 1 base, with 7 bases between the two germline ends. Germline values: CDR1 SGHRS, CDR2 YFSETQ. The CDR3 is 14 amino acids. This chain's CDR3 is CASSLVPGNTEAFF. The CDR3 region has the DNA TGCGCCAGCAGCTTGGTTCCAGGGAACACTGAAGCTTTCTTT.

The V gene is TRBV6-5, the J gene TRBJ2-1, with TRBD1 identical over 7 bases. The CDR3 covers 14 residues. The V and J ends lost 6 bases and 9 bases, in that order; junction bases with no gene match: 11. Germline V lookup: CDR1 MNHEY, CDR2 SVGAGI. CDR3: CASRLTGWEPEQFF. DNA for the CDR3: TGTGCCAGCAGACTGACAGGGTGGGAGCCTGAGCAGTTCTTC.

About this clone itself: The junction differs from germline at one of its ends, possibly a read error. This chain connects TRBV14 to TRBJ2-3, with D possibly being TRBD1 (6 bases). This CDR3 is built from 11 residues. Germline CDR1 SGHDN, CDR2 FVKESK. The CDR3 DNA reads TGTGCCAGCAGCCAAAACGCTGGGGGCCTTTTT. It is translated as CASSQNAGGLF.

The chain is built from TRBV27 and TRBJ1-1, with TRBD1 identical over 7 bases. CDR1 is MNHEY and CDR2 is SMNVEV in the germline V gene (reference sequence). Trimming took 11 bases from V and 0 from J; bases not matched to a gene: 9. The CDR3 runs to 14 residues. The DNA of the CDR3 is TGTGCCTCATCCACCGGGACAGTGAACACTGAAGCTTTCTTT. Translating it yields CASSTGTVNTEAFF.

V and J are TRBV4-1 and TRBJ2-2, with 11 bases identical to TRBD1. The germline CDR1 and CDR2 sequences are MGHRA and YSYEKL. There are 15 residues in the CDR3. V lost 6 bases and J lost 7; bases outside the gene matches: 7. CDR3 sequence: CASRPGQGAVGELFF. The CDR3 nucleotides are TGCGCCAGCAGACCTGGACAGGGGGCGGTCGGGGAGCTGTTTTTT.

The V and J genes are TRBV29-1 and TRBJ2-1; perhaps TRBD2 as D (6 bases). The V end lost 4 bases, the J end lost 5 bases, and 12 bases lay between the germline ends. Germline CDR1 SQVTM, CDR2 ANQGSEA. The CDR3 spans 13 residues. The DNA for the CDR3 is TGCAGCGTTGGGGCTAGCGCGGACAATGAGCAGTTCTTC. It codes for CSVGASADNEQFF.

The J gene is TRBJ2-2, the V gene TRBV7-3, with TRBD1 identical over 7 bases. The CDR3 runs 14 residues. Germline loops: CDR1 SGHTA, CDR2 FQGTGA. Trimming cost V 5 bases and J 7 bases; bases outside gene matches: 7. The CDR3 is CASSPQGESGELFF. CDR3 bases: TGTGCCAGCAGCCCTCAGGGGGAGAGCGGGGAGCTGTTTTTT.

The chain uses TRBV4-1 and TRBJ2-5, with unresolved D. The germline V and J ends were trimmed by 2 bases and 4 bases, with 8 bases remaining between them. Per the germline V gene, CDR1 is MGHRA and CDR2 is YSYEKL. CDR3 size: 13 residues. Written as DNA, the CDR3 is TGCGCCAGCAGCCAAACAGTCTCAGAGACCCAGTACTTC. Translation gives CASSQTVSETQYF.

The rearrangement links TRBV19 to TRBJ2-1; possible D gene TRBD2, 6 bases. Germline V gene sequence: CDR1 LNHDA, CDR2 SQIVND (reference sequence). The CDR3 extends over 16 amino acids. V shed 2 bases and J shed 4 bases, with 15 bases lying between them. CDR3 nucleotides: TGTGCCAGTAGTATATCGGGCGGGACCCAATACAATGAGCAGTTCTTC. Its protein product is CASSISGGTQYNEQFF.